This T cell receptor (beta chain) was identified in a study of blood T cell repertoires in COVID-19. In the study overall: Nucleic acid was either cDNA or gDNA, and it came from T cells, B-cell-depleted T cells, or PBMCs.

CDR3 size: 11 residues. V was pared by 4 bases and J by 6 bases, with 7 bases between. From germline, CDR1 is WSHSY and CDR2 SAAADI. Repertoires were generated with immunoSEQ multiplex PCR, while TCRdb's copy carries only in-frame clones and drops some. The sample shows roughly 100,000 clones, approximately 78% of them seen only once. There are a few counts of this clone. The specimen was peripheral blood. The TCR comes from a man in his sixties with active or convalescent COVID-19. The V gene is TRBV10-2, the J gene TRBJ2-7; D unresolved. CDR3: CASSGSGEQYF. The CDR3 DNA reads as TGCGCCAGCAGTGGTAGTGGCGAGCAGTACTTC.